The TCR beta chain described here comes from a study of T cell repertoires in cytomegalovirus infection. Overall study results and limits: Identification of carriers of CMV plus the relevant HLA was performed using cumulative public TCR beta family frequency.

TCRdb used MiXCR to reprocess the reads, holding one entry per CDR3 protein. Among some 180,000 distinct CDR3 sequences listed, roughly 20% were seen once. To note about this clonotype: As yet, its antigen is unknown.

The CDR3 covers 19 residues. The germline V gene has CDR1 SGDLS and CDR2 YYNGEE. The V and J ends lost 0 bases and 0 bases respectively, with 16 bases between them. The V gene is TRBV9, the J gene TRBJ2-6; D is possibly TRBD2 (7 bases). The TCR comes from a human donor in good health (CMV status not recorded). Some clones in this sample may be carry-over from other donors' samples. Sequenced: PBMCs. The CDR3 coding sequence is TGTGCCAGCAGCGTAGGGGGGGCGGGGGAACCCTCTGGGGCCAACGTCCTGACTTTC. Protein: CASSVGGAGEPSGANVLTF.